A selection of T cell receptor beta chains follows, all from one sample in a study of T cells in Graves' hyperthyroidism and ophthalmopathy. TCRdb fed the multiplex PCR reads into MiXCR, producing one record per CDR3 protein. The repertoire holds 500,000 to 750,000 distinct CDR3 sequences, with about 43% as singletons. The specimen sequenced was peripheral blood or thyroid tissue (not recorded which). Source of these receptors: a young woman with Graves' hyperthyroidism. Each CDR3 is given with its conserved first and last residue. Fields, in order: V gene, clone size, D gene, CDR3 protein. The D gene is left open where the match is weak. The size of a clone is reported for some rows only, either as once, few or many, or as a class for expanded clones.

V gene: TRBV20-1; clone size: once; D gene: TRBD2; CDR3 protein: CSASENSGRALGEQFF
V gene: TRBV7-9; clone size: -; D gene: TRBD2; CDR3 protein: CASSQTERGGEQFF
V gene: TRBV18; clone size: many; D gene: TRBD1; CDR3 protein: CASSPGTADFDEQYF
V gene: TRBV27; clone size: many; D gene: TRBD2; CDR3 protein: CASSGTSGTETQYF
V gene: TRBV29-1; clone size: many; D gene: -; CDR3 protein: CSVEGPGDTEAFF
V gene: TRBV7-9; clone size: many; D gene: -; CDR3 protein: CASSSAAWARNTEAFF
V gene: TRBV12-3/TRBV12-4; clone size: -; D gene: -; CDR3 protein: CASSPAGPGAGKLFF
V gene: TRBV6-5; clone size: many; D gene: -; CDR3 protein: CASSSRIAPDAYTF
V gene: TRBV10-3; clone size: few; D gene: TRBD2; CDR3 protein: CAISERDRSYNEQFF
V gene: TRBV29-1; clone size: many; D gene: -; CDR3 protein: CSVEGQGADTQYF
V gene: TRBV6-1; clone size: -; D gene: -; CDR3 protein: CASTQDGGGNTEAFF
V gene: TRBV5-6; clone size: many; D gene: -; CDR3 protein: CASTMIGVATEAFF
V gene: TRBV25-1; clone size: -; D gene: -; CDR3 protein: CASSERPSYLGGVGYTF
V gene: TRBV7-6; clone size: -; D gene: TRBD2; CDR3 protein: CASSFGLAASREQYF
V gene: TRBV20-1; clone size: -; D gene: -; CDR3 protein: CSATDNYGYTF
V gene: TRBV29-1; clone size: -; D gene: -; CDR3 protein: CSVVGADYGYTF
V gene: TRBV27; clone size: few; D gene: -; CDR3 protein: CASSFGGHNQPQHF
V gene: TRBV29-1; clone size: once; D gene: TRBD1; CDR3 protein: CSFRPGQGRQPQHF
V gene: TRBV2; clone size: once; D gene: TRBD1; CDR3 protein: CASGGRQGVSEKLFF